This is a list of T cell receptor beta chains from one sample in a study of T cell responses to AZD1222 COVID-19 vaccine. Generated by immunoSEQ multiplex PCR, the TCRdb table keeps only in-frame clones and is missing some. The sample includes 95,000 to 110,000 clones, around 91% of them seen just once. The starting material was peripheral blood, obtained on day 0 of AZD1222 vaccination. The receptors here all came from an adult in good health. Both conserved end residues are part of each CDR3. A D gene is named only where the DNA matches it firmly. For some rows the clone size is stated as once, few or many, or as a class when expanded; others skip it.

size,V,J,D,CDR3,DNA
.,TRBV5-4,TRBJ2-7,.,CASSFPSSYEQYF,TGTGCCAGCAGCTTCCCTAGCTCCTACGAGCAGTACTTC
.,TRBV15,TRBJ1-1,.,CATSRGGGTEAFF,TGTGCCACCAGCAGAGGAGGGGGCACTGAAGCTTTCTTT
.,TRBV7-8,TRBJ2-3,TRBD2,CASSAAGDPDTQYF,TGTGCCAGCAGCGCGGCGGGGGACCCAGATACGCAGTATTTT
.,TRBV7-2,TRBJ2-3,TRBD2,CASSSGLSTDTQYF,TGTGCCAGCAGTAGCGGGTTGAGCACAGATACGCAGTATTTT
.,TRBV7-9,TRBJ1-2,.,CASSLSQNYGYTF,TGTGCCAGCAGCTTATCACAGAATTATGGCTACACCTTC
once,TRBV4-3,TRBJ2-2,TRBD2,CASSQDAGTSWRHTGELFF,TGCGCCAGCAGCCAAGATGCCGGGACTAGCTGGAGACACACCGGGGAGCTGTTTTTT
.,TRBV11-2,TRBJ2-7,.,CASSLVPRVTELRYEQYF,TGTGCCAGCAGCTTAGTCCCCAGGGTGACTGAATTGCGGTACGAGCAGTACTTC
.,TRBV18,TRBJ1-5,.,CASSQSGTNQPQHF,TGTGCCAGCTCACAGTCAGGTACCAATCAGCCCCAGCATTTT
.,TRBV11-2,TRBJ2-1,TRBD2,CASSPSLLAGGLNEQFF,TGTGCCAGCAGCCCAAGTCTTTTAGCGGGGGGCCTCAATGAGCAGTTCTTC
.,TRBV6-2/TRBV6-3,TRBJ2-2,TRBD1,CASSLTGGGSSNTGELFF,TGTGCCAGCAGCCTGACAGGGGGCGGTTCTTCGAACACCGGGGAGCTGTTTTTT
.,TRBV6-1,TRBJ2-1,.,CASSEWSILYNEQFF,TGTGCCAGCAGTGAATGGAGTATACTTTACAATGAGCAGTTCTTC
.,TRBV30,TRBJ1-5,.,CAWSVGFGNQPQHF,TGTGCCTGGAGTGTTGGTTTCGGGAATCAGCCCCAGCATTTT
.,TRBV12-5,TRBJ1-1,.,CASGPDTEAFF,TGTGCTAGTGGCCCAGACACTGAAGCTTTCTTT
.,TRBV10-3,TRBJ2-1,TRBD2,CAISPVGLAHYNEQFF,TGTGCCATTTCACCCGTGGGACTAGCTCATTACAATGAGCAGTTCTTC
once,TRBV10-3,TRBJ1-2,.,CAISEVAGSGRGYTF,TGTGCCATCAGTGAGGTAGCTGGGAGCGGTCGGGGCTACACCTTC
.,TRBV30,TRBJ1-1,.,CAWSPWGGLSTEAFF,TGTGCCTGGAGTCCCTGGGGTGGGCTGAGCACTGAAGCTTTCTTT
.,TRBV7-2,TRBJ2-7,.,CASSLDRTYEQYF,TGTGCCAGCAGCTTAGACAGGACCTACGAGCAGTACTTC
.,TRBV19,TRBJ2-3,.,CASSTTGSDTQYF,TGTGCCAGTAGTACCACCGGGTCAGATACGCAGTATTTT
.,TRBV5-6,TRBJ1-1,.,CASSLVFNTEAFF,TGTGCCAGCAGCTTGGTCTTTAACACTGAAGCTTTCTTT
once,TRBV6-4,TRBJ2-1,TRBD1,CASSAVQGAGEQFF,TGTGCCAGCAGTGCCGTACAGGGGGCGGGTGAGCAGTTCTTC
.,TRBV12-3/TRBV12-4,TRBJ1-1,TRBD1,CASSPGQGTEAFF,TGTGCCAGCAGTCCGGGACAGGGAACTGAAGCTTTCTTT
once,TRBV2,TRBJ1-5,.,CASSEQDSFNQPQHF,TGTGCCAGCAGTGAGCAGGACAGTTTTAATCAGCCCCAGCATTTT
.,TRBV7-2,TRBJ1-2,.,CASSLGHEYGYTF,TGTGCCAGCAGCTTAGGACATGAGTATGGCTACACCTTC
.,TRBV3-1/TRBV3-2,TRBJ1-1,TRBD1,CASSRQGAEAFF,TGTGCCAGCAGCCGACAGGGGGCTGAAGCTTTCTTT
.,TRBV4-1,TRBJ2-3,TRBD2,CASSQEASGGPGDTQYF,TGCGCCAGCAGCCAGGAGGCTAGCGGGGGGCCTGGGGATACGCAGTATTTT
.,TRBV11-3,TRBJ2-1,TRBD2,CASSASGGFHNEQFF,TGTGCCAGCTCGGCTAGCGGGGGGTTTCACAATGAGCAGTTCTTC
.,TRBV19,TRBJ1-3,.,CASSKQGPSGNTIYF,TGTGCCAGTAGCAAACAGGGACCCTCTGGAAACACCATATATTTT
.,TRBV5-6,TRBJ2-7,TRBD1,CASSLVGTGDYEQYF,TGTGCCAGCAGCTTGGTTGGGACAGGGGACTACGAGCAGTACTTC
.,TRBV18,TRBJ1-1,.,CASSPGRDTEAFF,TGTGCCAGCTCACCGGGCCGGGACACTGAAGCTTTCTTT
.,TRBV29-1,TRBJ2-5,.,CSANRGVVETQYF,TGCAGTGCTAATCGCGGGGTCGTGGAGACCCAGTACTTC
.,TRBV12-2,TRBJ1-5,.,CASRLLCRVCNQPQHF,TGTGCAAGTCGCTTATTGTGCAGAGTTTGCAATCAGCCCCAGCATTTT
once,TRBV7-2,TRBJ1-1,.,CASSPILVEAFF,TGTGCCAGCAGCCCAATATTGGTCGAAGCTTTCTTT
few,TRBV7-2,TRBJ1-2,TRBD1,CASSFIPGTGVGYTF,TGTGCCAGCAGCTTTATCCCCGGGACAGGGGTCGGCTACACCTTC
.,TRBV19,TRBJ1-5,.,CASSIVWGEQPQHF,TGTGCCAGTAGTATAGTATGGGGAGAACAGCCCCAGCATTTT
.,TRBV19,TRBJ2-7,TRBD1,CASSIVGTGGNEQYF,TGTGCCAGTAGTATAGTTGGGACAGGGGGCAACGAGCAGTACTTC
.,TRBV5-1,TRBJ1-6,.,CASSLSGVGSPLHF,TGCGCCAGCAGCTTGTCGGGGGTCGGGTCACCCCTCCACTTT
.,TRBV5-1,TRBJ1-4,.,CASSSAPGGGNEKLFF,TGCGCCAGCAGCTCTGCTCCGGGCGGAGGTAATGAAAAACTGTTTTTT
.,TRBV6-5,TRBJ2-5,.,CASTQGGEETQYF,TGTGCCAGCACACAAGGGGGGGAAGAGACCCAGTACTTC
.,TRBV19,TRBJ1-5,.,CASSIEGRFKHF,TGTGCCAGTAGTATTGAAGGGCGGTTCAAGCATTTT
.,TRBV4-1,TRBJ1-6,.,CASSQLTGNLNSPLHF,TGCGCCAGCAGCCAGCTAACAGGGAACCTTAATTCACCCCTCCACTTT
.,TRBV29-1,TRBJ2-7,TRBD1,CSGSWTGKEQYF,TGCAGCGGAAGCTGGACAGGGAAGGAGCAGTACTTC
few,TRBV30,TRBJ2-7,TRBD1,CAWTSYRGTYEQYF,TGTGCCTGGACGTCCTACAGGGGGACCTACGAGCAGTACTTC
.,TRBV19,TRBJ2-1,.,CASSTGLGNEQFF,TGTGCCAGTAGTACCGGCCTGGGGAATGAGCAGTTCTTC
.,TRBV19,TRBJ1-1,.,CASSISRDTEAFF,TGTGCCAGTAGTATCTCCAGGGACACTGAAGCTTTCTTT
.,TRBV7-8,TRBJ2-7,TRBD2,CASTLAGVDEQYF,TGTGCCAGCACCCTAGCGGGGGTAGACGAGCAGTACTTC
.,TRBV12-3/TRBV12-4,TRBJ1-1,.,CASNLLGHTEAFF,TGTGCCAGCAACCTCTTGGGGCACACTGAAGCTTTCTTT
.,TRBV15,TRBJ2-1,TRBD1,CATIKQGGSYNEQFF,TGTGCCACCATAAAACAGGGGGGCTCCTACAATGAGCAGTTCTTC
.,TRBV2,TRBJ1-5,TRBD1,CASSVGQGGLNQPQHF,TGTGCCAGCAGTGTTGGCCAGGGGGGACTCAATCAGCCCCAGCATTTT